This TCR beta chain was captured by sequencing in a study of STAT3 mutations in large granular lymphocyte leukemia. Study information: Roughly half the longitudinally sequenced T-LGLL patients had canonical STAT3 mutations.

General observations from the study: Every T-cell large granular lymphocyte leukemia patient had at least one immunodominant TCR beta clonotype. In about 35% of the 18 patients, new TCR clonotypes emerged after therapy.

Details on this clone: The antigen is not known.

Germline V gene sequence: CDR1 SGHNT, CDR2 YYREEE (reference sequence). CDR3 length equals 13 residues. Trimming stripped 4 bases from V and 2 bases from J, with 9 bases between. Only in-frame clones appear in the TCRdb table, and some are missing; sequencing was by immunoSEQ multiplex PCR. The sample has some 4,000 clones, roughly 82% seen once. What was sequenced was peripheral blood mononuclear cells. This receptor was obtained from a boy younger than 18 with T-cell large granular lymphocyte leukemia. Some clones in this sample may be carry-over from other donors' samples. The chain carries TRBV5-4 and TRBJ1-2, with unresolved D. CDR3 in DNA: TGTGCCAGCAGCCGGGATACCAACTATGGCTACACCTTC. As protein: CASSRDTNYGYTF.